The 20 T cell receptor beta chains given below trace back to one sample, sequenced in a study of identical twins. TCRdb re-called the 5' RACE reads through MiXCR, storing one row per CDR3 protein. The table includes hundreds of thousands of distinct CDR3 sequences, more than 9% detected once. In addition, the sample was reused for a study of yellow fever vaccine responses in identical twins.

Input material: CD8+ T cells sorted from blood. The source is a woman aged 18-35 years in good health.

CDR3 DNA: TGTGCCAGCAGCGTTCGACTAGGCACAGATACGCAGTATTTT. It specifies CASSVRLGTDTQYF. The J gene is TRBJ2-3, the V gene TRBV9, with a weak D call TRBD2 (6 bases). The germline V gene has CDR1 SGDLS and CDR2 YYNGEE. Trimming pared 2 bases from V and 1 base from J, leaving 8 bases between. The CDR3 contains 14 residues.

The J gene is TRBJ2-3, the V gene TRBV11-2, with D perhaps TRBD1 (6 bases). Trimming pared 5 bases from V and 4 bases from J, leaving 25 bases between. This CDR3 comprises 18 residues. CDR1 and CDR2 (germline): SGHAT, FQNNGV. The CDR3 here is CASSRVAKDRPAPDTQYF. The CDR3 DNA is TGTGCCAGCAGCCGGGTCGCGAAGGACAGACCCGCCCCAGATACGCAGTATTTT.

The V gene is TRBV2, the J gene TRBJ2-1; TRBD1 matches at 10 bases. CDR3 size: 14 residues. CDR1 is SNHLY and CDR2 is FYNNEI in the germline V gene. V lost 7 bases to trimming and J lost 8 bases; unmatched junction nucleotides: 8. CDR3 amino acids: CASIPGQGMDEQFF. CDR3 DNA sequence: TGTGCCAGCATACCGGGACAGGGGATGGATGAGCAGTTCTTC.

The V call is TRBV27, the J call TRBJ2-6; D is uncertain. The V end was cut by 6 bases, the J end by 0 bases, with 9 bases between. The CDR3 is 15 residues long. Germline CDR1 reads MNHEY; CDR2 reads SMNVEV (reference sequence). In nucleotides, the CDR3 is TGTGCCAGCAGAATTAGCTTCTCTGGGGCCAACGTCCTGACTTTC. Amino acid sequence: CASRISFSGANVLTF. Complete variable domain (other parts from reference TRBV27 and TRBJ2-6): EAQVTQNPRYLITVTGKKLTVTCSQNMNHEYMSWYRQDPGLGLRQIYYSMNVEVTDKGDVPEGYKVSRKEKRNFPLILESPSPNQTSLYFCASRISFSGANVLTFGAGSRLTVL.

J is TRBJ1-1 and V is TRBV14; 9 nucleotides align to TRBD1. This CDR3 is built from 15 residues. Germline CDR1 SGHDN, CDR2 FVKESK. V lost 3 bases, J lost 4 bases, and 6 bases stayed unmatched. The CDR3 DNA is TGTGCCAGCAGCCAGCCGGGACAGGGATCCACTGAAGCTTTCTTT. Translation gives CASSQPGQGSTEAFF.

This clonotype was recorded a few times. The J gene is TRBJ1-2, the V gene TRBV6-1; 9 positions agree with TRBD1. The trim removed 5 bases at V and 8 bases at J, leaving 12 bases unmatched. CDR3 length: 15 amino acids. Germline CDR1 reads MNHNS; CDR2 reads SASEGT. In DNA, the CDR3 is TGTGCCAGCAGTACGCACCCCGGGACAGGGTCCGGCTACACCTTC. Encoded protein: CASSTHPGTGSGYTF.

The sample holds a few counts of this clonotype. This chain links TRBV15 with TRBJ2-7, with 7 positions matching TRBD1. Germline CDR1 reads LNHNV; CDR2 reads YYDKDF (reference sequence). The ends lost 2 bases at V and 5 bases at J; junction bases unmatched: 6. The CDR3 is 14 amino acids. The CDR3 spells CATSRLLTGNEQYV. For the CDR3, the DNA is TGTGCCACCAGCAGACTCCTGACAGGGAACGAGCAGTACGTC.

Only a few counts were recorded for this clonotype. The rearrangement joins TRBV6-5 to TRBJ1-1, with no clear D. Germline V gene lookup returns CDR1 MNHEY and CDR2 SVGAGI. V was shortened by 0 bases and J by 3 bases, with 14 bases between the two germline ends. CDR3 length: 16 residues. CDR3 sequence reads: CASSYSWTEWDTEAFF. CDR3 coding DNA: TGTGCCAGCAGTTACTCTTGGACGGAATGGGACACTGAAGCTTTCTTT.

This chain joins TRBV11-2 and TRBJ2-1, with 9 bases matching TRBD2. The V gene's germline CDR1 is SGHAT and CDR2 FQNNGV. The CDR3 loop spans 16 amino acids. Losses at the gene ends were 7 bases for V and 10 bases for J; bases not matched to a gene: 17. CDR3 residues: CASTPSPSGGTNEQFF. The CDR3, as DNA: TGTGCCAGCACCCCCTCCCCCAGCGGGGGGACCAACGAGCAGTTCTTC.

This chain links TRBV20-1 with TRBJ2-3; TRBD2 might be the D (7 bases). Germline V gene data show CDR1 as DFQATT and CDR2 as SNEGSKA (reference sequence). The CDR3 length is 16 residues. Trimming took off 6 bases at V and 4 bases at J, with 23 bases between the two ends. DNA of the CDR3: TGCAGTGCCAGTCAGTTCGGGGGGCTTGGAGCAGATACGCAGTATTTT. Translation gives CSASQFGGLGADTQYF.

This clonotype has ten or more counts. This rearrangement joins TRBV5-1 to TRBJ2-7; maybe TRBD2 (6 bases). The CDR3 runs 14 residues. CDR1 and CDR2 (germline): SGHRS, YFSETQ. V lost 1 base and J 3 bases, leaving 11 bases between the germline ends. The CDR3 DNA follows: TGCGCCAGCAGCTTGCGGGCGGGGAGCTACGAGCAGTACTTC. Its protein is CASSLRAGSYEQYF. Based on the CDR3 plus reference TRBV5-1 and TRBJ2-7, the full variable domain is KAGVTQTPRYLIKTRGQQVTLSCSPISGHRSVSWYQQTPGQGLQFLFEYFSETQRNKGNFPGRFSGRQFSNSRSEMNVSTLELGDSALYLCASSLRAGSYEQYFGPGTRLTVT.

This clonotype has at least ten counts. The chain couples TRBV28 to TRBJ2-3; D call uncertain. V was pared by 4 bases and J by 4 bases, with 9 bases between. CDR3 length: 13 residues. Looked up from germline, CDR1 is MDHEN and CDR2 is SYDVKM. The chain's CDR3 is CASSSVGADTQYF. DNA for the CDR3: TGTGCCAGCAGTTCAGTGGGCGCAGATACGCAGTATTTT.

This clonotype showed up just a few times. CDR3 amino acids: CASSDQGTGHEQFF. The CDR3 nucleotides are TGTGCCAGCAGTGACCAGGGGACAGGGCATGAGCAGTTCTTC. The chain carries TRBV6-4 and TRBJ2-1, with 9 bases identical to TRBD1. Germline CDR1 reads MRHNA; CDR2 reads SNTAGT. This CDR3 has 14 amino acids. Trimming at V came to 2 bases and at J to 8 bases, leaving 4 bases not matched to a gene.

This clonotype has more than one count but fewer than ten. DNA of the CDR3: TGTGCCAGCAGCCAAGACAGTTACCAAGAGACCCAGTACTTC. Protein sequence: CASSQDSYQETQYF. The chain joins TRBV28 to TRBJ2-5, with D possibly being TRBD1 (5 bases). Trimming removed 6 bases at V and 0 bases at J, with 11 bases between. This CDR3 has 14 amino acids. From germline, CDR1 is MDHEN and CDR2 SYDVKM.

This sequence joins TRBV20-1 and TRBJ2-3; possibly TRBD1 for D (5 bases). V shed 3 bases and J shed 1 base, with 11 bases lying between them. The CDR3 totals 14 residues. Germline assignment: CDR1 DFQATT and CDR2 SNEGSKA (reference sequence). CDR3 in DNA: TGCAGTGCTAGCGATTCGACAGGCACAGATACGCAGTATTTT. Residues: CSASDSTGTDTQYF.

About this clonotype itself: A junction end diverges from the germline sequence, so it may reflect a read error. The CDR3 region has the DNA TGTGACAGCAGTGAAGAAATGGGGCCGAGTAGCACAGATACGCAGTATTTT. The encoded protein is CDSSEEMGPSSTDTQYF. This sequence joins TRBV6-1 and TRBJ2-3; a weak D match, TRBD1 (5 bases). Germline V gene lookup returns CDR1 MNHNS and CDR2 SASEGT. The length of the CDR3 is 17 residues.

The CDR3 region has the DNA TGTGCCAGCAGTGTTAAGCGGGGTCCGACAGATACGCAGTATTTT. Translating it yields CASSVKRGPTDTQYF. The chain carries TRBV6-1 and TRBJ2-3, with 7 bases matching TRBD2. V was clipped by 4 bases and J by 3 bases; unmatched bases: 7. The CDR3 is 15 residues long. CDR1 MNHNS and CDR2 SASEGT come from the germline V gene.

This clonotype was found a few times. The chain joins TRBV20-1 to TRBJ2-7; 15 positions agree with TRBD2. Germline CDR1 DFQATT, CDR2 SNEGSKA (reference sequence). This CDR3 has 19 amino acids. Trimming took 6 bases from V and 2 from J; bases not matched to a gene: 17. As DNA, the CDR3 is TGCAGTGCCAACCCCCGGGGACTAGCGGGGGGTCTTACTCCCTACGAGCAGTACGTC. Translation: CSANPRGLAGGLTPYEQYV.

This clonotype was counted a few times. This chain links TRBV27 with TRBJ1-6, with a weak D call TRBD1 (5 bases). This CDR3 region has 17 residues. Germline CDR1 reads MNHEY; CDR2 reads SMNVEV (reference sequence). The germline V and J ends were trimmed by 7 bases and 8 bases, with 24 bases remaining between them. This chain's CDR3 is CASTSFGRWQGDSPLHF. The DNA of the CDR3 is TGTGCCAGCACCTCATTCGGTAGATGGCAGGGAGATTCACCCCTCCACTTT.

This clonotype was recorded many times. The CDR3 coding sequence is TGTGCCAGCAGCACCCGACTAGCGGGAGAGGACAAAAACATTCAGTACTTC. Protein: CASSTRLAGEDKNIQYF. The chain carries TRBV7-6 and TRBJ2-4; 12 bases match TRBD2. J gave up 3 bases and V 5 bases, and 8 bases lay outside the gene matches. This CDR3 comprises 17 residues. CDR1 SGHVS and CDR2 FNYEAQ come from the germline V gene.